The following is a T cell receptor beta chain sequence with its context. The antigen is not known. This sample was included in a study of OX40 agonist ivuxolimab in advanced cancers. In the study overall: Every 2 weeks, ivuxolimab was infused into the patients intravenously at between 0.01 and 10 mg/kg. Age averaged 60 years (range roughly 23 to 79), and more than 80% were male. Patients with hepatocellular carcinoma, melanoma, renal cell or head and neck cancer made up the dose-escalation patients.

CDR1 is PRHDT and CDR2 is FYEKMQ in the germline V gene (reference sequence). Trimming stripped 6 bases from V and 11 bases from J, with 15 bases between. The CDR3 is 12 residues long. The study's findings and limits: Expanded peripheral T cells had an undetermined antigen specificity.

The repertoire was sequenced with immunoSEQ multiplex PCR; TCRdb's copy has only in-frame clones and lacks some. The sample contains around 100,000 clones, 80% to 90% of which appear only once. The chain carries TRBV13 and TRBJ2-3; D unresolved. The sequencing here drew on CD4+ or CD8+ T cells sorted from blood, taken in a trial of the OX40 agonist ivuxolimab. The sequence was obtained from an adult with an advanced solid tumor such as melanoma, head and neck, liver or kidney cancer. The CDR3 spells CASSSERSLQYF. CDR3 DNA: TGTGCCAGCAGTTCCGAGCGTTCACTGCAGTATTTT. Full variable domain (missing parts from reference TRBV13 and TRBJ2-3): AAGVIQSPRHLIKEKRETATLKCYPIPRHDTVYWYQQGPGQDPQFLISFYEKMQSDKGSIPDRFSAQQFSDYHSELNMSSLELGDSALYFCASSSERSLQYFGPGTRLTVL.